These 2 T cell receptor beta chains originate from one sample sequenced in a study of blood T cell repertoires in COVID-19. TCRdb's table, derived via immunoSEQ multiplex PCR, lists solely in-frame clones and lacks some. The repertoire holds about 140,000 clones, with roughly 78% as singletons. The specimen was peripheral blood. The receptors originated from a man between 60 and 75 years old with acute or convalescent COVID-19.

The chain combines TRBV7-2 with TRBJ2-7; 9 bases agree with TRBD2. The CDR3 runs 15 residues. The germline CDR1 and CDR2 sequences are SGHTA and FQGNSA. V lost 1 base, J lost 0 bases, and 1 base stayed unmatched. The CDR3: CASSLGGRASYEQYF. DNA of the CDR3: TGTGCCAGCAGCTTAGGCGGGAGGGCCTCCTACGAGCAGTACTTC.

CDR3 sequence: CASGQNTGELFF. CDR3 in DNA: TGTGCCAGCGGGCAGAACACCGGGGAGCTGTTTTTT. This sequence joins TRBV12-3 or TRBV12-4 and TRBJ2-2; no definite D call. V gave up 8 bases and J gave up 1 base, with 5 bases separating them. This CDR3 region has 12 residues.